The present entry profiles one TCR beta chain with its context. What it binds is unknown. This sample is part of a study of radiotherapy plus CTLA-4 blockade in lung cancer. Points from the study as a whole: Clones derived from tumor TCRs expanded in blood after radiotherapy plus ipilimumab.

Clones were read by immunoSEQ multiplex PCR, and TCRdb kept only the in-frame ones, dropping some. The table shows about 38,000 clones, with over 70% occurring only once. Source: peripheral blood, taken from a patient treated with radiotherapy plus ipilimumab. The receptor's source is a human donor with non-small cell lung cancer who had stable disease on radiotherapy plus ipilimumab.

Written as DNA, the CDR3 is TGTGCCAGCAGCTCGGAAGGGGAGGGATTATTTACTGAAGCTTTCTTT. Translation gives CASSSEGEGLFTEAFF. The chain is built from TRBV5-8 and TRBJ1-1; a weak D match, TRBD1 (5 bases). The CDR3 runs to 16 residues. The V gene lost 3 bases and the J gene lost 5 bases, with 20 bases spanning the gap. Germline V lookup: CDR1 SGHTS, CDR2 YDEGEE.